This TCR beta chain derives from a study of T cells in Graves' hyperthyroidism and ophthalmopathy. Study-wide points: Appearing also in blood were most of the thyroid clonotypes expanded above 0.001.

This clonotype was detected ten times or more. Its antigen remains unidentified. Each ophthalmopathy patient scored at least 3 on the Clinical Activity Score and at least 4 on NOSPECS grade, with duration under 3 months. Patients with uncontrolled infections, other autoimmune diseases, pregnancy or lactation were excluded. Fresh peripheral blood, roughly 10 ml, was the source of the PBMCs. It was RNA transcripts that yielded the amplified TCR beta CDR3 regions. A set of HTBI primers served as the primers for a first-round RT-PCR of the TCR CDR3. TCRdb used MiXCR to reprocess the multiplex PCR reads, holding one entry per CDR3 protein. The table has some 650,000 distinct CDR3 sequences, about a sixth seen once. J lost 5 bases, V lost 3 bases, and 4 bases had no gene match. CDR1 is KGHSH, CDR2 LQKENI, per germline. The CDR3 length is 15 residues.

What was sequenced was blood. This receptor was obtained from a woman aged 40 to 50 with Graves' ophthalmopathy. The chain couples TRBV18 to TRBJ2-1, with 10 bases identical to TRBD2. CDR3 amino acids: CASSPRTSGHNEQFF. The CDR3 region has the DNA TGTGCCAGCTCACCCCGGACTAGCGGACACAATGAGCAGTTCTTC.